Listed here are 23 T cell receptor beta chains from one sample, sequenced in a study of T-cell reconstitution after alpha-beta-depleted transplantation in children. Researchers prepared the TCRbeta library using unique molecular identifiers, the study reports. From the PCR reads, TCRdb called clonotypes with MiXCR, one entry per CDR3 protein. The sample holds approximately 400,000 distinct CDR3 sequences; 11% are singletons and the top ten take nearly 5.5%. This material consisted of PBMCs from the stem cell graft donor, taken from the stem cell graft. These receptors all stem from a human donor who donated a stem cell graft to a child with acute myeloid leukemia.

This clonotype was seen repeatedly, ten times or more. The chain employs TRBV6-5 and TRBJ1-2; 9 bases are shared with TRBD1. The CDR3 has 16 amino acids. V was clipped by 2 bases and J by 0 bases; unmatched bases: 4. Germline assignment: CDR1 MNHEY and CDR2 SVGAGI. CDR3 sequence: CASSYGTGKANYGYTF. The CDR3 DNA sequence: TGTGCCAGCAGTTACGGGACAGGGAAAGCTAACTATGGCTACACCTTC.

The CDR3: CASSVLGVEAFF. CDR3 DNA: TGTGCCAGCAGCGTACTCGGGGTTGAAGCTTTCTTT. The V and J genes are TRBV11-2 and TRBJ1-1; D ambiguous. The CDR3 is 12 residues long. V lost 5 bases to trimming and J lost 7 bases, with 11 bases between them. The germline CDR1 and CDR2 sequences are SGHAT and FQNNGV.

This clonotype was counted between two and nine times. The chain has TRBV7-2 and TRBJ1-2, with TRBD1 matching over 9 bases. CDR3 length equals 15 residues. V trimming: 4 bases; J trimming: 6 bases; junction bases outside the gene matches: 9. The germline CDR1 and CDR2 sequences are SGHTA and FQGNSA. As DNA, the CDR3 is TGTGCCAGCAGCTCCGGGACAGGGAGAATAGATGGCTACACCTTC. Protein: CASSSGTGRIDGYTF.

In its sample, this clonotype was seen a few times. This chain joins TRBV5-1 and TRBJ2-7, with TRBD1 as a possible D gene (6 bases). The length of the CDR3 is 15 residues. With 2 bases removed from V and 7 bases from J, the gap between germline ends came to 19 bases. The germline CDR1 and CDR2 sequences are SGHRS and YFSETQ. The CDR3 DNA reads TGCGCCAGCAGCTTTAGTCTAGGGGGAACGTTGGAGCAGTACTTC. This translates into CASSFSLGGTLEQYF.

This clonotype was counted only a few times. The rearrangement uses TRBV30 and TRBJ2-1; D remains unclear. V dropped 7 bases and J dropped 4 bases, with 14 bases sitting between them. The CDR3 is 13 residues long. Germline lookup yields CDR1 GTSNPN and CDR2 SVGIG (reference sequence). The CDR3, as DNA: TGTGCCTACAAGAGGCGCCCTTACAATGAGCAGTTCTTC. Its protein product is CAYKRRPYNEQFF.

This clonotype was seen many times. V and J are TRBV5-1 and TRBJ2-1; 7 bases match TRBD1. J gave up 4 bases and V 2 bases, and 9 bases lay outside the gene matches. CDR3 length: 16 residues. CDR1 is SGHRS and CDR2 is YFSETQ in the germline V gene. CDR3 nucleotide sequence: TGCGCCAGCAGCTTAGAGCCGGGCAGGGGGTACAATGAGCAGTTCTTC. Translated: CASSLEPGRGYNEQFF.

This clonotype occurred a few times. This chain connects TRBV7-8 to TRBJ1-1; D may be TRBD1 (6 bases). The CDR3 runs to 16 residues. The germline CDR1 and CDR2 sequences are SGHVS and FQNEAQ. V was trimmed by 2 bases and J by 4 bases, leaving 17 bases between them. This chain's CDR3 is CASSLKGGGWGTEAFF. In DNA form, the CDR3 reads TGTGCCAGCAGCTTAAAGGGGGGTGGATGGGGCACTGAAGCTTTCTTT.

Note on this clonotype: This clone may be a read error of a much larger clone one base away. The chain joins TRBV7-2 to TRBJ2-4; weak D call: TRBD2 (6 bases). The V end lost 6 bases, the J end lost 7 bases, and 13 bases lay between the germline ends. CDR3 size: 13 residues. Germline CDR1 SGHTA, CDR2 FQGNSA. As DNA, the CDR3 is TGTGCCAGCAGGGGAGGTTCCGACAACATTCAGTACTTC. The encoded protein is CASRGGSDNIQYF.

This clonotype turned up a few times. This chain connects TRBV29-1 to TRBJ2-6, with D tentatively TRBD2 (6 bases). Germline CDR1 and CDR2: SQVTM and ANQGSEA. Trimming took 4 bases from V and 2 from J, leaving 9 bases between them. The CDR3 totals 14 residues. The CDR3 region has the DNA TGCAGCGTTGGCGGGGCAACTGGGGCCAACGTCCTGACTTTC. It translates to CSVGGATGANVLTF.

This chain uses TRBV7-2 with TRBJ2-1; D tentatively fits TRBD1 or TRBD2 (6 bases each). The CDR3 extends over 16 amino acids. Germline V gene sequence: CDR1 SGHTA, CDR2 FQGNSA. Trimming left V 0 bases short and J 6 bases short, with 15 bases between. The DNA of the CDR3 is TGTGCCAGCAGCTTAGCGCAGGGCGGAGGGGGCAATGAGCAGTTCTTC. Its translation is CASSLAQGGGGNEQFF.

Many counts were recorded for this clonotype. The rearrangement uses TRBV4-1 and TRBJ2-3; D is tentatively TRBD1 or TRBD2 (6 bases each). Trimming pared 0 bases from V and 3 bases from J, leaving 10 bases between. CDR1 is MGHRA, CDR2 YSYEKL, per germline. There are 15 residues in the CDR3. The CDR3 DNA is TGCGCCAGCAGCCAAGAGAGGGGGGCTACAGATACGCAGTATTTT. Residues: CASSQERGATDTQYF.

A few counts support this clonotype. J is TRBJ2-2 and V is TRBV25-1; 10 bases are shared with TRBD2. Germline CDR1 reads MGHDK; CDR2 reads SYGVNS. After removal of 0 bases from V and 1 base from J, the junction contained 11 bases not matched to a gene. CDR3 length: 20 amino acids. In DNA form, the CDR3 reads TGTGCCAGCAGTGAATATTTCGCGGCCGTAGCGGGGGGGAACACCGGGGAGCTGTTTTTT. Protein: CASSEYFAAVAGGNTGELFF.

The sample holds a few counts of this clonotype. Germline is not matched at one junction end, which may reflect a read error. The genes are TRBV15 and TRBJ1-5; D unclear. Germline CDR1 reads LNHNV; CDR2 reads YYDKDF (reference sequence). The CDR3 extends over 16 amino acids. The CDR3, as DNA: TGTGCCACCAGGAGAGGCCCGGTAAGATTAAGTCAGCCCCAGCATTTT. Encoded protein: CATRRGPVRLSQPQHF.

This chain connects TRBV9 to TRBJ2-5; 12 bases agree with TRBD2. The germline CDR1 and CDR2 sequences are SGDLS and YYNGEE. The CDR3 has 16 amino acids. V lost 0 bases to trimming and J lost 2 bases; unmatched junction nucleotides: 2. CDR3 sequence (DNA): TGTGCCAGCAGCGTAGTAGGACTAGCGGGACAAGAGACCCAGTACTTC. Residues: CASSVVGLAGQETQYF.

The V gene is TRBV9, the J gene TRBJ2-1; 8 nucleotides agree with TRBD2. V shed 6 bases, J shed 7 bases, and the junction held 6 bases outside the gene matches. CDR3 length: 13 amino acids. CDR1 and CDR2 (germline): SGDLS, YYNGEE. The CDR3, as DNA: TGTGCCAGCAACGTCGGCGGGAGGAATGAGCAGTTCTTC. Residues: CASNVGGRNEQFF.

This clonotype occurred many times. This rearrangement joins TRBV5-5 to TRBJ2-7; D ambiguous. Trimming took 5 bases from V and 0 from J, leaving 9 bases between them. The CDR3 consists of 13 residues. Germline lookup yields CDR1 SGHKS and CDR2 YYEKEE (reference sequence). The CDR3, as DNA: TGTGCCAGCAGTTTTGGTAGCTCCTACGAGCAGTACTTC. Translation gives CASSFGSSYEQYF.

The chain joins TRBV3-1 to TRBJ2-7; D may be TRBD1 or TRBD2 (6 bases each). The germline V gene encodes CDR1 LGHDT and CDR2 YNNKEL (reference sequence). The CDR3 totals 15 residues. V shed 4 bases and J shed 5 bases, with 18 bases lying between them. The CDR3: CASSLPGDSVNEQYF. The CDR3 nucleotides read TGTGCCAGCAGCCTCCCAGGGGACTCGGTTAACGAGCAGTACTTC.

This clonotype was detected ten times or more. The rearrangement joins TRBV27 to TRBJ2-3, with D unresolved. The CDR3 has 14 amino acids. The germline V gene encodes CDR1 MNHEY and CDR2 SMNVEV (reference sequence). Trimming left V 2 bases short and J 3 bases short, with 9 bases between. CDR3 loop: CASSLESVTDTQYF. The CDR3 DNA reads as TGTGCCAGCAGTTTAGAAAGTGTAACAGATACGCAGTATTTT.

In this sample, this clonotype turned up a few times. This chain joins TRBV6-1 and TRBJ1-6; D perhaps matches TRBD1 (5 bases). Germline lookup yields CDR1 MNHNS and CDR2 SASEGT. V dropped 6 bases and J dropped 10 bases, with 13 bases sitting between them. This CDR3 region has 13 residues. This CDR3 is CASSQGAGSPLHF. The CDR3 nucleotides are TGTGCCAGCAGCCAGGGAGCCGGCTCACCCCTCCACTTT.

This clonotype was seen a handful of times. The rearrangement joins TRBV18 to TRBJ2-5; the match to TRBD2 covers 8 bases. The length of the CDR3 is 14 residues. V trimming: 5 bases; J trimming: 1 base; junction bases outside the gene matches: 3. Germline V gene sequence: CDR1 KGHSH, CDR2 LQKENI. The CDR3 DNA is TGTGCCAGCTCAGAGCGGGAGAGCCAAGAGACCCAGTACTTC. Its translation is CASSERESQETQYF.

This sequence joins TRBV10-3 and TRBJ2-1; possible D gene TRBD1, 6 bases. Looked up from germline, CDR1 is ENHRY and CDR2 is SYGVKD. The germline V and J ends were trimmed by 8 bases and 9 bases, with 11 bases remaining between them. The CDR3 consists of 11 residues. CDR3 sequence: CAIYGGGEQFF. The CDR3 bases are TGTGCCATCTATGGGGGCGGTGAGCAGTTCTTC.

The J gene is TRBJ2-1, the V gene TRBV20-1, with 10 nucleotides matching TRBD1. V trimming: 0 bases; J trimming: 6 bases; junction bases outside the gene matches: 8. The length of the CDR3 is 16 residues. Germline CDR1 reads DFQATT; CDR2 reads SNEGSKA (reference sequence). In nucleotides, the CDR3 is TGCAGTGCTAGAGATAGAAGGACAGGGGGAACCAATGAGCAGTTCTTC. This gives the protein CSARDRRTGGTNEQFF.

The CDR3 region is CASSFTPLRLKTSQKSNEQFF. CDR3 DNA sequence: TGTGCCAGCAGCTTTACCCCCTTACGCTTAAAGACTAGCCAGAAGTCCAATGAGCAGTTCTTC. The chain uses TRBV7-3 and TRBJ2-1, with TRBD2 identical over 7 bases. The trim removed 3 bases at V and 6 bases at J, leaving 26 bases unmatched. The CDR3 extends over 21 amino acids. Germline assignment: CDR1 SGHTA and CDR2 FQGTGA.